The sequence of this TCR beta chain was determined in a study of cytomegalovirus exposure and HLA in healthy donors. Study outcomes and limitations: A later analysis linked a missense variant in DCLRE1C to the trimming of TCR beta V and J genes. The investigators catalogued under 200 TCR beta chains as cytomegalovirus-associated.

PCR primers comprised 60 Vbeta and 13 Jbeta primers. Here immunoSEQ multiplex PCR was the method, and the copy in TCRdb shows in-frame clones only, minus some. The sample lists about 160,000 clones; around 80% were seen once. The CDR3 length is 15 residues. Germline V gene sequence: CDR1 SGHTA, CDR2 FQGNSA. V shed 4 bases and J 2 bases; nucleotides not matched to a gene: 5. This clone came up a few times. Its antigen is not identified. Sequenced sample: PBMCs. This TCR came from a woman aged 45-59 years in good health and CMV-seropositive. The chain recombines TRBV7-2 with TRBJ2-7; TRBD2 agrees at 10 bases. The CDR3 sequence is CASSSGLAVTYEQYF. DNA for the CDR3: TGTGCCAGCAGCTCCGGACTAGCGGTAACCTACGAGCAGTACTTC.